The 29 T cell receptor beta chains below come from one sample, sequenced in a study of cytomegalovirus exposure and HLA in healthy donors (dated by TCRdb to the late 2010s). The library relied on the immunoSEQ multiplex PCR assay. The multiplex PCR relied on a mix of 60 forward primers for TCR Vbeta segments and 13 reverse primers for TCR Jbeta segments. TCRdb retrieved this table from immuneACCESS and kept in-frame rearrangements only. Not all clones are present; in checked studies, unresolved V genes account for under half, and no reason is known for the remainder. The sample profile shows about 150,000 clones; roughly 84% of them were found once. The top ten constitute 2% to 2.5% of the sample. Source material: PBMCs. These receptors were taken from a woman in her late teens or twenties in good health and CMV-seronegative.

V usage is TRBV7-9 and J usage is TRBJ2-7; 7 bases are a match to TRBD1. V dropped 4 bases and J dropped 6; count of bases not matched to a gene: 15. The CDR3 has 16 residues. Germline CDR1 is SEHNR and CDR2 is FQNEAQ (reference sequence). The CDR3 spells CASSSSQGIFGGEQYF. DNA for the CDR3: TGTGCCAGCAGCTCGTCACAGGGGATCTTTGGTGGCGAGCAGTACTTC.

The chain is built from TRBV9 and TRBJ2-2; TRBD2 is a possible D gene (5 bases). V was clipped by 4 bases and J by 6 bases, with 16 bases between them. The V gene's germline CDR1 is SGDLS and CDR2 YYNGEE. The CDR3 runs to 15 residues. This chain's CDR3 is CASSLSDEGSGELFF. The CDR3 DNA follows: TGTGCCAGCAGCCTCTCAGATGAGGGATCCGGGGAGCTGTTTTTT.

The chain carries TRBV7-9 and TRBJ1-3; TRBD1 aligns across 8 bases. V gave up 4 bases and J gave up 2 bases; unmatched junction bases: 7. The germline V gene has CDR1 SEHNR and CDR2 FQNEAQ (reference sequence). CDR3 size: 16 residues. The CDR3 DNA follows: TGTGCCAGCAGCTCGACCAGGGGGCTCCCTGGAAACACCATATATTTT. Protein product: CASSSTRGLPGNTIYF.

The chain recombines TRBV19 with TRBJ1-1, with 7 nucleotides matching TRBD1. This CDR3 has 19 residues. J gave up 0 bases and V 0 bases, and 13 bases lay outside the gene matches. CDR1 is LNHDA, CDR2 SQIVND, per germline (reference sequence). CDR3 loop: CASSIELETGWKMNTEAFF. Written as DNA, the CDR3 is TGTGCCAGTAGTATAGAGTTGGAGACAGGGTGGAAGATGAACACTGAAGCTTTCTTT.

V gene TRBV10-3 combines with J gene TRBJ1-3; D remains unclear. Trimming took 6 bases from V and 5 from J, leaving 17 bases between them. The germline gives CDR1 ENHRY, CDR2 SYGVKD. The CDR3 contains 15 residues. CDR3 DNA: TGTGCCATCAGAGTCACGGAGGGTCGGCGAAACACCATATATTTT. Translation gives CAIRVTEGRRNTIYF.

V usage is TRBV27 and J usage is TRBJ1-6, with D tentatively TRBD1 (5 bases). The CDR3 is 16 residues long. Germline loops: CDR1 MNHEY, CDR2 SMNVEV (reference sequence). V lost 3 bases to trimming and J lost 7 bases, with 16 bases between them. CDR3 in DNA: TGTGCCAGCAGTTTCAGGGCATTTAGTTCCAATTCACCCCTCCACTTT. Translating gives CASSFRAFSSNSPLHF.

The chain employs TRBV30 and TRBJ1-1; a weak D match, TRBD1 (5 bases). Germline V gives CDR1 GTSNPN, CDR2 SVGIG (reference sequence). This CDR3 has 13 amino acids. Trimming took 5 bases from V and 3 from J, leaving 13 bases between them. The CDR3 sequence is CAWAPRRDTEAFF. CDR3 nucleotides: TGTGCCTGGGCCCCCCGCAGGGACACTGAAGCTTTCTTT.

The V and J genes are TRBV15 and TRBJ2-7; 7 bases align to TRBD1. Per the germline V gene, CDR1 is LNHNV and CDR2 is YYDKDF (reference sequence). Trimming removed 3 bases from V and 1 base from J; junction bases left unmatched: 6. This CDR3 has 15 residues. CDR3 protein: CATSRDRYGSYEQYF. The CDR3 nucleotides read TGTGCCACCAGCAGGGACAGGTATGGTTCCTACGAGCAGTACTTC.

The chain combines TRBV5-6 with TRBJ2-1, with D possibly TRBD1 on 6 matching bases. The V end lost 5 bases, the J end lost 6 bases, and 21 bases lay between the germline ends. Looked up from germline, CDR1 is SGHDT and CDR2 is YYEEEE. CDR3 size: 16 residues. CDR3 region: CASSPTGTRASNEQFF. Written as DNA, the CDR3 is TGTGCCAGCAGTCCCACAGGGACAAGGGCCTCCAATGAGCAGTTCTTC.

The chain links TRBV5-1 to TRBJ2-3; TRBD1 is a possible D gene (5 bases). CDR1 SGHRS and CDR2 YFSETQ come from the germline V gene. The CDR3 loop spans 14 amino acids. V gave up 1 base and J gave up 3 bases, with 9 bases separating them. CDR3 residues: CASSLRGRTDTQYF. The CDR3, as DNA: TGCGCCAGCAGCTTGAGGGGCCGGACAGATACGCAGTATTTT.

The chain combines TRBV7-2 with TRBJ2-1; maybe TRBD2 (5 bases). The CDR3 totals 13 residues. CDR1 and CDR2 from the germline V gene are SGHTA and FQGNSA. Between the trimmed V and J ends, which lost 1 base and 8 bases, there was a span of 9 bases. The CDR3 DNA reads TGTGCCAGCAGCTTAGGATCCGGGGATGAGCAGTTCTTC. It is translated as CASSLGSGDEQFF. Full variable domain (rest looked up from reference TRBV7-2 and TRBJ2-1): GAGVSQSPSNKVTEKGKDVELRCDPISGHTALYWYRQSLGQGLEFLIYFQGNSAPDKSGLPSDRFSAERTGGSVSTLTIQRTQQEDSAVYLCASSLGSGDEQFFGPGTRLTVL.

J is TRBJ1-1 and V is TRBV28; the match to TRBD1 covers 11 bases. Germline V gene lookup returns CDR1 MDHEN and CDR2 SYDVKM. CDR3 length equals 13 residues. Trimming cost V 6 bases and J 5 bases; bases outside gene matches: 2. The DNA for the CDR3 is TGTGCCAGCAGGGGACAGGGGGATACTGAAGCTTTCTTT. It is translated as CASRGQGDTEAFF.

This rearrangement joins TRBV20-1 to TRBJ2-2, with D perhaps matching TRBD2 (5 bases). This CDR3 spans 11 amino acids. Per the germline V gene, CDR1 is DFQATT and CDR2 is SNEGSKA (reference sequence). CDR3 in amino acids: CSGMDTGELFF. Written as DNA, the CDR3 is TGCAGCGGGATGGACACCGGGGAGCTGTTTTTT.

This clone has just one count. The genes are TRBV7-6 and TRBJ1-1; D unresolved. Germline loops: CDR1 SGHVS, CDR2 FNYEAQ. The CDR3 length is 13 residues. Deletions cut 0 bases from V and 4 bases from J, with 6 bases between. CDR3 amino acids: CASSLASRTEAFF. The CDR3 DNA is TGTGCCAGCAGCTTAGCTTCCCGCACTGAAGCTTTCTTT.

The V gene is TRBV4-3, the J gene TRBJ1-2; 11 nucleotides agree with TRBD1. With V trimmed by 0 bases and J by 8 bases, 5 bases remained unmatched. CDR1 and CDR2 from the germline V gene are LGHNA and YSLEER. This CDR3 is built from 15 residues. CDR3 loop: CASSQDRTGGRGYTF. The CDR3 DNA follows: TGCGCCAGCAGCCAAGACAGGACAGGGGGCCGCGGCTACACCTTC.

The J gene is TRBJ2-5, the V gene TRBV11-2; 9 bases match TRBD1. The germline V gene encodes CDR1 SGHAT and CDR2 FQNNGV. With 4 bases clipped from V and 1 base from J, the junction kept 4 bases outside the gene matches. CDR3 size: 15 residues. The CDR3 nucleotides are TGTGCCAGCAGCTCAAACAGGGGGCGCCAAGAGACCCAGTACTTC. This codes for CASSSNRGRQETQYF.

The chain couples TRBV10-1 to TRBJ2-5; possibly TRBD2 for D (5 bases). The germline gives CDR1 WNHNN, CDR2 SYGVQD (reference sequence). This CDR3 has 14 residues. V was cut by 4 bases and J by 4 bases, with 13 bases left in between. In DNA form, the CDR3 reads TGCGCCAGCAGTGCCGGCGGTGGAGGAGAGACCCAGTACTTC. It encodes CASSAGGGGETQYF.

The genes are TRBV4-3 and TRBJ2-3; D is undetermined. The CDR3 spans 19 residues. Trimming pared 2 bases from V and 0 bases from J, leaving 21 bases between. Germline loops: CDR1 LGHNA, CDR2 YSLEER. CDR3 sequence reads: CASSQLIPGDLDSTDTQYF. The CDR3 DNA sequence: TGCGCCAGCAGCCAACTTATCCCCGGCGACCTAGATAGCACAGATACGCAGTATTTT.

The chain links TRBV6-6 to TRBJ2-7; weak D call: TRBD2 (6 bases). V lost 7 bases, J lost 4 bases, and 11 bases lay in between. Per the germline V gene, CDR1 is MNHNY and CDR2 is SVGAGI (reference sequence). The CDR3 runs to 12 residues. CDR3 sequence reads: CASKTSSYEQYF. CDR3 nucleotides: TGTGCCAGCAAGACTAGTAGTTACGAGCAGTACTTC.

As regards this clone: Germline is not matched at one junction end, which may reflect a read error. The chain combines TRBV7-9 with TRBJ1-2; D is unresolved. CDR3 length: 16 residues. Germline V gives CDR1 SEHNR, CDR2 FQNEAQ (reference sequence). The CDR3 here is CSSSPIAGYSFHGYTF. The DNA of the CDR3 is TGTTCCAGCAGTCCCATCGCCGGGTATTCTTTCCATGGCTACACCTTC.

A few counts support this clone. The chain has TRBV7-2 and TRBJ2-5, with a tentative D call TRBD2 (5 bases). The CDR3 has 15 residues. The V end was cut by 5 bases, the J end by 5 bases, with 18 bases between. Looked up from germline, CDR1 is SGHTA and CDR2 is FQGNSA. The DNA of the CDR3 is TGTGCCAGCAGCCTTGGTGGGGTCCGAGGGGAGACCCAGTACTTC. It is translated as CASSLGGVRGETQYF. The whole variable domain, remainder taken from reference TRBV7-2 and TRBJ2-5, is GAGVSQSPSNKVTEKGKDVELRCDPISGHTALYWYRQSLGQGLEFLIYFQGNSAPDKSGLPSDRFSAERTGGSVSTLTIQRTQQEDSAVYLCASSLGGVRGETQYFGPGTRLLVL.

The chain uses TRBV27 and TRBJ2-7; D uncertain. CDR1 is MNHEY and CDR2 is SMNVEV in the germline V gene (reference sequence). V was trimmed by 4 bases and J by 2 bases, leaving 6 bases between them. CDR3 length equals 12 residues. CDR3 DNA sequence: TGTGCCAGCAGTTCGACACCCTACGAGCAGTACTTC. Protein product: CASSSTPYEQYF.

Only a few counts were recorded for this clone. This rearrangement joins TRBV19 to TRBJ1-2, with D unresolved. This CDR3 is 14 amino acids long. CDR1 and CDR2 from the germline V gene are LNHDA and SQIVND (reference sequence). With 3 bases removed from V and 4 bases from J, the gap between germline ends came to 12 bases. The CDR3 spells CASSIRDGAYGYTF. For the CDR3, the DNA is TGTGCCAGTAGTATTCGGGATGGCGCCTATGGCTACACCTTC. Filled out from reference TRBV19 and TRBJ1-2, the complete variable domain reads DGGITQSPKYLFRKEGQNVTLSCEQNLNHDAMYWYRQDPGQGLRLIYYSQIVNDFQKGDIAEGYSVSREKKESFPLTVTSAQKNPTAFYLCASSIRDGAYGYTFGSGTRLTVV.

This sequence joins TRBV25-1 and TRBJ1-2; D possibly corresponds to TRBD1 (6 bases). The CDR3 runs to 12 residues. Deletions cut 5 bases from V and 6 bases from J, with 10 bases between. The V gene's germline CDR1 is MGHDK and CDR2 SYGVNS. The CDR3 spells CASSFQGHGYTF. The CDR3 DNA is TGTGCCAGCAGTTTTCAGGGGCATGGCTACACCTTC.

The chain employs TRBV5-1 and TRBJ2-3, with TRBD2 identical over 15 bases. The CDR3 runs 17 residues. Trimming removed 2 bases from V and 9 bases from J; junction bases left unmatched: 10. Germline values: CDR1 SGHRS, CDR2 YFSETQ. This CDR3 reads CASSFGLAGGPQITQYF. The CDR3 DNA sequence: TGCGCCAGCAGCTTCGGACTAGCGGGAGGGCCACAGATCACGCAGTATTTT.

The CDR3 bases are TGTGCCAGCTCACCCCGGGACAGCCGAGGAAACACCATATATTTT. It specifies CASSPRDSRGNTIYF. The V and J genes are TRBV18 and TRBJ1-3; 7 positions match TRBD1. The CDR3 runs to 15 residues. Germline values: CDR1 KGHSH, CDR2 LQKENI. With V trimmed by 3 bases and J by 4 bases, 6 bases remained unmatched.

This chain links TRBV6-5 with TRBJ1-2; a possible D gene is TRBD1 (6 bases). The V gene's germline CDR1 is MNHEY and CDR2 SVGAGI. This CDR3 has 14 amino acids. Trimming took off 6 bases at V and 2 bases at J, with 13 bases between the two ends. DNA for the CDR3: TGTGCCAGCAGGGTTATACAGGGCAACTATGGCTACACCTTC. It codes for CASRVIQGNYGYTF.

This sequence joins TRBV10-3 and TRBJ1-2, with D uncertain. The CDR3 covers 14 residues. Germline V CDR1 and CDR2: ENHRY, SYGVKD. V shed 6 bases and J shed 4 bases, with 15 bases lying between them. CDR3 in amino acids: CAIREIDKFYGYTF. CDR3 sequence (DNA): TGTGCCATCAGGGAAATAGACAAGTTCTATGGCTACACCTTC.

A few counts support this clone. The rearrangement uses TRBV6-4 and TRBJ2-3, with 11 nucleotides matching TRBD2. The V and J ends lost 0 bases and 2 bases, in that order; junction bases with no gene match: 1. The germline CDR1 and CDR2 sequences are MRHNA and SNTAGT. The CDR3 totals 16 residues. The CDR3 region has the DNA TGTGCCAGCAGTGACTCTAGCGGGAGGGCCACAGATACGCAGTATTTT. As protein: CASSDSSGRATDTQYF.